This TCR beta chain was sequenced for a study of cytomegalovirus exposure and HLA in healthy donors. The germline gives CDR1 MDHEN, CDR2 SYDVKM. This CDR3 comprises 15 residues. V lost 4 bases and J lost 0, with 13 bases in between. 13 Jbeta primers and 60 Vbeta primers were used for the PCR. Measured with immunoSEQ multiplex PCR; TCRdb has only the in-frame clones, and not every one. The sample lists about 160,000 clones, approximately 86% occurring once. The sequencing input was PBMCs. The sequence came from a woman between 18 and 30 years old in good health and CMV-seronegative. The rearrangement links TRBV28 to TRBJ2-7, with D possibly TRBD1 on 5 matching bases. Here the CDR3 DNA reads TGTGCCAGCAGTTATGACGGGCAGGGCTCCTACGAGCAGTACTTC. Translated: CASSYDGQGSYEQYF. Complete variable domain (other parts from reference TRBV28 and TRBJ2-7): DVKVTQSSRYLVKRTGEKVFLECVQDMDHENMFWYRQDPGLGLRLIYFSYDVKMKEKGDIPEGYSVSREKKERFSLILESASTNQTSMYLCASSYDGQGSYEQYFGPGTRLTVT.